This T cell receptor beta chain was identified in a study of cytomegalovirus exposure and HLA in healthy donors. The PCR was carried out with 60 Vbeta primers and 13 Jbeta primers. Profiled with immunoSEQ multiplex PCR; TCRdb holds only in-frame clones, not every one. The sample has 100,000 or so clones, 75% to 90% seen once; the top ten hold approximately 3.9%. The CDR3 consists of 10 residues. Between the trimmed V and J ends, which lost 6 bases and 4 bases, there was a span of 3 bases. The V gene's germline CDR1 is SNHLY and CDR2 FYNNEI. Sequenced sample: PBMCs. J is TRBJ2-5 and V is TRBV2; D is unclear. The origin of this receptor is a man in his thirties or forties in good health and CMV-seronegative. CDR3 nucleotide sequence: TGTGCCAGCAGCTCAGAGACCCAGTACTTC. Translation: CASSSETQYF.